This T cell receptor (beta chain) is drawn from a study of Ad26.COV2.S vaccination and SARS-CoV-2 variants. This sample's treatment: approximately 18 received Ad26.COV2.S at low or high dose, single or two shots; roughly five received placebo; per-sample allocation not given. Sampling took place 63 days after the first vaccine or placebo injection. An adult donor aged 18-55 years was enrolled in Boston. Vaccination used an Ad26 vector expressing Wuhan-strain SARS-CoV-2 spike. Worth noting for this clone: Its target is unknown. The sample carries other DNA sequences with the same CDR3.

The method was immunoSEQ multiplex PCR; TCRdb's version includes in-frame clones alone and lacks a portion of them. The sample consists of 250,000 to 300,000 clones, approximately 87% of them appearing once. Germline V CDR1 and CDR2: LNHDA, SQIVND (reference sequence). The CDR3 runs 13 residues. V was shortened by 1 base and J by 4 bases, with 7 bases between the two germline ends. General study findings and limits: Breadth measured for non-spike TCRs was similar across vaccine and placebo recipients. Analyses that measured TCR breadth and depth may have underestimated total T cell responses.

Material: peripheral blood, obtained in a trial of Ad26.COV2.S vaccine versus placebo. The receptor's source is a person between 18 and 59 years old who received the Ad26.COV2.S COVID-19 vaccine or a placebo. V and J are TRBV19 and TRBJ1-1; D not resolved. The CDR3 spells CASSIGGGTEAFF. CDR3 coding DNA: TGTGCCAGTAGTATAGGAGGAGGCACTGAAGCTTTCTTT.